A selection of T cell receptor beta chains follows, all from one sample in a study of identical twins. TCRdb ran MiXCR on the 5' RACE reads and lists one entry per CDR3 protein. The sample lists 510,000 or so distinct CDR3 sequences; roughly 15% were seen once. These records were also assigned to another study, of yellow fever vaccine responses in identical twins.

Material: CD4+ T cells sorted from blood. Receptors were obtained from a woman between 18 and 29 years old in good health. Each CDR3 is given without its conserved first and last residue. Not all rows give a size; the values are once, few, many and, for expanded clones, a class.

CDR3aa: ASRISGSSNTGELF
v_gene: TRBV6-1
j_gene: TRBJ2-2
abundance: .

CDR3aa: ATSVGSKSYNEQF
v_gene: TRBV24-1
j_gene: TRBJ2-1
abundance: .

CDR3aa: ASSPAPGRGTDTQY
v_gene: TRBV7-9
j_gene: TRBJ2-3
abundance: .

CDR3aa: ASSWTSASYNEQF
v_gene: TRBV27
j_gene: TRBJ2-1
abundance: .

CDR3aa: ASSFQGTAAGELF
v_gene: TRBV28
j_gene: TRBJ2-2
abundance: .

CDR3aa: ASSRSSGIISGANVLT
v_gene: TRBV12-3/TRBV12-4
j_gene: TRBJ2-6
abundance: few

CDR3aa: ASSSDISNQPQH
v_gene: TRBV7-9
j_gene: TRBJ1-5
abundance: .

CDR3aa: ASSRYRGVGNEQF
v_gene: TRBV25-1
j_gene: TRBJ2-1
abundance: .

CDR3aa: ASSPTAGVGHNEQF
v_gene: TRBV27
j_gene: TRBJ2-1
abundance: .

CDR3aa: SASHGLAGGDEQF
v_gene: TRBV20-1
j_gene: TRBJ2-1
abundance: .

CDR3aa: SAQSLGPTNEKLF
v_gene: TRBV20-1
j_gene: TRBJ1-4
abundance: .

CDR3aa: ASRRGQVTDTQY
v_gene: TRBV5-4
j_gene: TRBJ2-3
abundance: .

CDR3aa: ASSLAPGQAGGLYNEQF
v_gene: TRBV5-1
j_gene: TRBJ2-1
abundance: many